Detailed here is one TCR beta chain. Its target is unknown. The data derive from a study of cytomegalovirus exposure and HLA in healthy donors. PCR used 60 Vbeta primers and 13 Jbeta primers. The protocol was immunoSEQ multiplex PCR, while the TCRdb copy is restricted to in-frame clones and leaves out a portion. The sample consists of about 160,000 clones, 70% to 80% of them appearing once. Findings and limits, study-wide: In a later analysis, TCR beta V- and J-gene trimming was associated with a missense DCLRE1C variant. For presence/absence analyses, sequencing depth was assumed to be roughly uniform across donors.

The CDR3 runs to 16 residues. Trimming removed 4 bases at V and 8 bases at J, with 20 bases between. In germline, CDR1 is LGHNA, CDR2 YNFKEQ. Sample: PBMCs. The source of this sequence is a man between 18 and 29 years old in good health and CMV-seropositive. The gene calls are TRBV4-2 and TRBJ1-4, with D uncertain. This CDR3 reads CASSPPPSADLEKLFF. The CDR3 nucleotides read TGTGCCAGCAGCCCACCTCCCTCCGCGGATCTCGAAAAACTGTTTTTT.